A selection of T cell receptor beta chains follows, all from one sample in a study of neoadjuvant nivolumab and ipilimumab in lung cancer. Some clones are missing from TCRdb's copy, which holds only in-frame ones; the method was immunoSEQ multiplex PCR. The data show approximately 30,000 clones, approximately 78% seen once. The sample here was tumor tissue, taken after neoadjuvant nivolumab, alone or with ipilimumab, at or shortly before surgery. These receptor sequences come from an adult with non-small cell lung cancer. The CDR3 runs from the conserved cysteine through the conserved F or W. A D gene is named only where the DNA matches it firmly. Size values are once, few and many counts, or a class for expanded clones, and some rows have none.

NA	TRBV15	TRBJ2-5	NA	CATSRETKTDMETQYF	TGTGCCACCAGCAGAGAGACCAAGACTGATATGGAGACCCAGTACTTC
NA	TRBV2	TRBJ2-1	TRBD1	CASNARTGYNEQFF	TGTGCCAGTAATGCTCGGACAGGCTACAATGAGCAGTTCTTC
NA	TRBV15	TRBJ2-7	NA	CATSREAGVGNDEQYF	TGTGCCACCAGCAGAGAGGCAGGGGTTGGTAACGACGAGCAGTACTTC
NA	TRBV7-6	TRBJ2-1	TRBD2	CASSSSGINEQFF	TGTGCCAGCAGCTCTAGCGGGATCAATGAGCAGTTCTTC
NA	TRBV6-1	TRBJ1-2	NA	CASSATRSNYGYTF	TGTGCCAGCAGTGCCACCAGGAGTAACTATGGCTACACCTTC
NA	TRBV6-5	TRBJ2-7	NA	CASKSTTRHEQYF	TGTGCCAGTAAATCCACCACCCGCCACGAGCAGTACTTC
NA	TRBV6-1	TRBJ1-5	TRBD1	CASSESGGQGNQPQHF	TGTGCCAGCAGTGAGAGTGGGGGACAGGGAAATCAGCCCCAGCATTTT
NA	TRBV30	TRBJ2-7	NA	CAWSLTDYEQYF	TGTGCCTGGAGTCTGACAGACTACGAGCAGTACTTC
NA	TRBV18	TRBJ2-6	TRBD1	CASSPPGQGFTGANVLTF	TGTGCCAGCTCACCACCGGGACAGGGGTTTACTGGGGCCAACGTCCTGACTTTC
NA	TRBV11-2	TRBJ1-3	NA	CASSLTSGDTIYF	TGTGCCAGCAGCTTAACATCCGGAGACACCATATATTTT
NA	TRBV11-3	TRBJ2-7	TRBD2	CASSQLAGGPREQYF	TGTGCCAGCAGCCAACTAGCGGGAGGGCCCCGCGAGCAGTACTTC
once	TRBV5-1	TRBJ2-1	TRBD1	CASYLTGGSYNEQFF	TGCGCCAGTTATCTTACAGGGGGCTCCTACAATGAGCAGTTCTTC
once	TRBV5-1	TRBJ2-7	TRBD2	CASSLGLAGGQGEQYF	TGCGCCAGCAGCTTGGGGCTAGCGGGAGGACAAGGCGAGCAGTACTTC
NA	TRBV6-5	TRBJ1-2	NA	CASRTTRVGYTF	TGTGCCAGCAGAACTACCAGGGTCGGCTACACCTTC
NA	TRBV18	TRBJ1-4	TRBD1	CASSPTGGSNEKLFF	TGTGCCAGCTCACCCACAGGGGGAAGCAATGAAAAACTGTTTTTT
once	TRBV6-5	TRBJ2-5	TRBD2	CASSPVAGGQETQYF	TGTGCCAGCAGCCCGGTGGCGGGAGGGCAAGAGACCCAGTACTTC
NA	TRBV5-6	TRBJ2-7	TRBD1	CASSSPTGTGLFHEQYF	TGTGCCAGCAGCTCTCCCACCGGGACAGGGCTTTTCCACGAGCAGTACTTC
NA	TRBV30	TRBJ1-4	TRBD1	CAWSGTGLNKENEKLFF	TGTGCCTGGAGCGGGACAGGGCTGAACAAGGAGAATGAAAAACTGTTTTTT
NA	TRBV7-3	TRBJ2-3	NA	CASSPDTDTQYF	TGTGCCAGCAGCCCCGACACAGATACGCAGTATTTT
NA	TRBV20-1	TRBJ2-1	TRBD1	CSAPDRGEQFF	TGCAGTGCCCCTGACAGGGGCGAGCAGTTCTTC
NA	TRBV11-3	TRBJ2-7	TRBD1	CASSHGTAYEQYF	TGTGCCAGCAGCCACGGGACAGCCTACGAGCAGTACTTC
NA	TRBV2	TRBJ1-1	NA	CASSEVSPNRAGNTEAFF	TGTGCCAGCAGTGAAGTGTCCCCTAACAGGGCAGGGAACACTGAAGCTTTCTTT
NA	TRBV5-5	TRBJ1-4	TRBD1	CASIPYHPGQGLATNEKLFF	TGTGCCAGCATCCCCTACCATCCGGGACAGGGGTTAGCAACTAATGAAAAACTGTTTTTT
NA	TRBV18	TRBJ1-5	NA	CASSPGEGGVKPQHF	TGTGCCAGCTCACCTGGCGAAGGGGGAGTTAAGCCCCAGCATTTT
NA	TRBV2	TRBJ1-5	TRBD1	CASSGDRGRNQPQHF	TGTGCCAGCAGTGGCGACAGGGGGCGGAATCAGCCCCAGCATTTT
NA	TRBV18	TRBJ1-5	NA	CASSASTGTNQPQHF	TGTGCCAGCTCAGCGTCAACAGGGACTAATCAGCCCCAGCATTTT
few	TRBV29-1	TRBJ1-5	NA	CSVGWEGQPQHF	TGCAGCGTTGGGTGGGAAGGCCAGCCCCAGCATTTT
NA	TRBV7-9	TRBJ2-5	NA	CASSLAPLQETQYF	TGTGCCAGCAGCTTAGCCCCCCTGCAAGAGACCCAGTACTTC
NA	TRBV7-8	TRBJ1-1	NA	CASSQDGRGALEAFF	TGTGCCAGCAGCCAAGACGGTCGGGGGGCCCTTGAAGCTTTCTTT
medium-sized	TRBV2	TRBJ2-2	NA	CASSPWRVDGELFF	TGTGCCAGCAGTCCTTGGCGCGTGGACGGGGAGCTGTTTTTT
NA	TRBV7-8	TRBJ1-2	NA	CASSLATGINGYTF	TGTGCCAGCAGCTTAGCTACAGGAATCAATGGCTACACCTTC